The entry below gives a single TCR beta chain sequence along with its context. Its antigen remains unidentified. Assay: immunoSEQ multiplex PCR; the TCRdb copy retains only in-frame clones and omits some. The repertoire holds roughly 90,000 clones, with about 87% as singletons. This specimen comes from a study of graft-versus-host responses after intestinal transplantation. With 4 bases removed from V and 0 bases from J, the gap between germline ends came to 14 bases. CDR1 SGHRS and CDR2 YFSETQ come from the germline V gene. The CDR3 is made up of 16 amino acids. Here the sequenced sample was unstimulated CD4+ T cells sorted from spleen or lymph node cells, taken before transplant. The clonotype was recovered from a human donor who was the organ donor for an intestinal transplant. The chain is built from TRBV5-1 and TRBJ1-3; D gene uncertain. CDR3 nucleotides: TGCGCCAGCAGCCTTCCCGGACTGAACTCTGGAAACACCATATATTTT. Residues: CASSLPGLNSGNTIYF.